These 20 T cell receptor beta chains originate from one sample sequenced in a study of blood T cell repertoires in COVID-19. Profiled with immunoSEQ multiplex PCR; TCRdb holds only in-frame clones, not every one. Here the sample spans about 410,000 clones, 89% being singletons. The specimen was peripheral blood. The receptors were sampled from a middle-aged woman with COVID-19, enrolled during active disease.

The genes are TRBV7-8 and TRBJ1-6, with D possibly being TRBD1 (5 bases). Germline V CDR1 and CDR2: SGHVS, FQNEAQ. The V and J ends lost 7 bases and 6 bases respectively, with 16 bases between them. CDR3 length equals 15 residues. CDR3 in amino acids: CASIPTGGVNSPLHF. In nucleotides, the CDR3 is TGTGCCAGCATTCCTACCGGAGGGGTTAATTCACCCCTCCACTTT.

The rearrangement joins TRBV5-1 to TRBJ2-7; D ambiguous. The length of the CDR3 is 15 residues. The germline V gene has CDR1 SGHRS and CDR2 YFSETQ. Trimming took off 6 bases at V and 2 bases at J, with 18 bases between the two ends. CDR3 sequence: CASTPAPGNAYEQYF. The CDR3 coding sequence is TGCGCCAGCACCCCCGCTCCGGGTAACGCCTACGAGCAGTACTTC.

The CDR3 loop reads CASSLPAGEGTEAFF. The CDR3, as DNA: TGTGCCAGCAGTTTACCAGCAGGGGAGGGCACTGAAGCTTTCTTT. V gene TRBV28 combines with J gene TRBJ1-1; tentative D call: TRBD1 (6 bases). CDR1 is MDHEN and CDR2 is SYDVKM in the germline V gene. CDR3 length: 15 residues. V lost 2 bases and J 4 bases, leaving 14 bases between the germline ends.

The CDR3 DNA is TGTGCCAGCAGCCAAGCCGGGACAGCTTATGGCTACACCTTC. This codes for CASSQAGTAYGYTF. This sequence joins TRBV4-2 and TRBJ1-2, with 7 bases identical to TRBD1. Trimming took 1 base from V and 5 from J; bases not matched to a gene: 4. This CDR3 spans 14 amino acids. Germline assignment: CDR1 LGHNA and CDR2 YNFKEQ.

This clone was counted once. The chain links TRBV7-9 to TRBJ2-1; a possible D gene is TRBD1 (5 bases). The CDR3 length is 12 residues. CDR1 is SEHNR, CDR2 FQNEAQ, per germline (reference sequence). Trimming left V 2 bases short and J 12 bases short, with 11 bases between. The CDR3 sequence is CASSLSQGGQFF. In DNA, the CDR3 is TGTGCCAGCAGCTTATCCCAGGGCGGGCAGTTCTTC. Based on the CDR3 plus reference TRBV7-9 and TRBJ2-1, the full variable domain is DTGVSQNPRHKITKRGQNVTFRCDPISEHNRLYWYRQTLGQGPEFLTYFQNEAQLEKSRLLSDRFSAERPKGSFSTLEIQRTEQGDSAMYLCASSLSQGGQFFGPGTRLTVL.

The V gene is TRBV20-1, the J gene TRBJ2-7; D might be TRBD2 (6 bases). The CDR3 consists of 13 residues. Germline V gene sequence: CDR1 DFQATT, CDR2 SNEGSKA (reference sequence). V lost 3 bases and J 3 bases, leaving 12 bases between the germline ends. DNA for the CDR3: TGCAGTGCTAGTTCCCGGCGGGGCTACGAGCAGTACTTC. Protein sequence: CSASSRRGYEQYF.

V is TRBV9 and J is TRBJ2-7, with D possibly matching TRBD2 (6 bases). The CDR3 is made up of 14 amino acids. Looked up from germline, CDR1 is SGDLS and CDR2 is YYNGEE. V lost 1 base, J lost 2 bases, and 10 bases lay in between. In DNA form, the CDR3 reads TGTGCCAGCAGCGTACGGCGGGACCCCTACGAGCAGTACTTC. Translated: CASSVRRDPYEQYF.

This chain connects TRBV25-1 to TRBJ2-3, with 9 bases fitting TRBD2. The CDR3 is 16 residues long. V lost 2 bases, J lost 4 bases, and 7 bases stayed unmatched. The germline gives CDR1 MGHDK, CDR2 SYGVNS. The chain's CDR3 is CASSEERTSVADTQYF. CDR3 DNA: TGTGCCAGCAGTGAAGAAAGGACTAGCGTGGCAGATACGCAGTATTTT.

V and J are TRBV5-4 and TRBJ2-4, with D possibly being TRBD2 (5 bases). Per germline, CDR1 SGHNT and CDR2 YYREEE (reference sequence). V was pared by 1 base and J by 9 bases, with 14 bases between. The CDR3 runs to 14 residues. The CDR3: CASSLHGTGSIQYF. In DNA, the CDR3 is TGTGCCAGCAGCTTGCATGGAACTGGGAGCATTCAGTACTTC.

The chain uses TRBV7-9 and TRBJ1-1; 8 nucleotides line up with TRBD1. The CDR3 has 15 residues. Germline V CDR1 and CDR2: SEHNR, FQNEAQ (reference sequence). With 5 bases clipped from V and 11 bases from J, the junction kept 16 bases outside the gene matches. The CDR3 region has the DNA TGTGCCAGCAGCCCTTTTGCAGGGGGCGCCGGGTGGGCTTTCTTT. Amino acids: CASSPFAGGAGWAFF.

J is TRBJ1-1 and V is TRBV19; no firm D call. The germline gives CDR1 LNHDA, CDR2 SQIVND (reference sequence). CDR3 length equals 18 residues. V was trimmed by 5 bases and J by 3 bases, leaving 25 bases between them. This chain's CDR3 is CASSPRGSGEWGDTEAFF. DNA of the CDR3: TGTGCCAGTAGTCCCCGGGGTTCCGGGGAGTGGGGTGACACTGAAGCTTTCTTT.

The table lists this clone with a few counts. V usage is TRBV27 and J usage is TRBJ1-5; D remains unclear. Trimming shortened V by 3 bases and J by 3 bases, and 9 bases separated the two germline ends. Germline CDR1 and CDR2: MNHEY and SMNVEV (reference sequence). The CDR3 is 14 amino acids. For the CDR3, the DNA is TGTGCCAGCAGTTTGAACAGCATCAATCAGCCCCAGCATTTT. Its protein is CASSLNSINQPQHF.

The rearrangement links TRBV13 to TRBJ1-5; 9 nucleotides align to TRBD1. There are 17 residues in the CDR3. The ends lost 5 bases at V and 5 bases at J; junction bases unmatched: 13. Germline-derived CDR1 and CDR2 are PRHDT and FYEKMQ (reference sequence). CDR3 sequence: CASSLKGSGTGHQPQHF. The CDR3 region has the DNA TGTGCCAGCAGCCTAAAAGGGTCGGGGACAGGGCATCAGCCCCAGCATTTT.

This clone was picked up a small number of times. This chain uses TRBV7-2 with TRBJ2-7; weak D call: TRBD1 (5 bases). CDR1 is SGHTA, CDR2 FQGNSA, per germline. Trimming cost V 1 base and J 5 bases, with 15 bases left between them. The CDR3 spans 15 residues. The CDR3 DNA reads TGTGCCAGCAGCTTAGAGCCGCAGGGTTCCCACGAGCAGTACTTC. Protein: CASSLEPQGSHEQYF.

The chain uses TRBV7-9 and TRBJ1-2, with TRBD1 matching over 9 bases. After removal of 1 base from V and 2 bases from J, the junction contained 5 bases not matched to a gene. The CDR3 extends over 16 amino acids. Germline CDR1 and CDR2: SEHNR and FQNEAQ (reference sequence). The CDR3 sequence: CASSLDGTGSNYGYTF. Written as DNA, the CDR3 is TGTGCCAGCAGCTTAGACGGGACAGGGTCAAACTATGGCTACACCTTC.

The rearrangement links TRBV24-1 to TRBJ2-2; TRBD1 matches 11 bases. Germline values: CDR1 KGHDR, CDR2 SFDVKD. V lost 4 bases and J lost 5; bases outside the gene matches: 5. CDR3 length: 16 amino acids. The CDR3 protein is CATSDTDRGQTGELFF. CDR3 nucleotides: TGTGCCACCAGTGACACGGACAGGGGGCAAACCGGGGAGCTGTTTTTT.

The chain uses TRBV7-9 and TRBJ1-1, with a weak D call TRBD1 (5 bases). Germline V gene data show CDR1 as SEHNR and CDR2 as FQNEAQ (reference sequence). V was shortened by 4 bases and J by 1 base, with 13 bases between the two germline ends. The CDR3 runs to 15 residues. In nucleotides, the CDR3 is TGTGCCAGCAGCTACTCCGGACACTCGAACACTGAAGCTTTCTTT. This encodes CASSYSGHSNTEAFF.

V usage is TRBV11-2 and J usage is TRBJ2-3, with a weak D call TRBD2 (6 bases). The CDR3 consists of 13 residues. Germline assignment: CDR1 SGHAT and CDR2 FQNNGV. V lost 7 bases to trimming and J lost 4 bases, with 12 bases between them. The CDR3 loop reads CASTRSGPDTQYF. The CDR3 DNA sequence: TGTGCCAGCACCCGGAGCGGGCCAGATACGCAGTATTTT.

The chain joins TRBV6-2 or TRBV6-3 to TRBJ1-4, with D tentatively TRBD1 (5 bases). The CDR3 totals 15 residues. Germline V CDR1 and CDR2: MNHEY, SVGEGT. V lost 2 bases and J lost 7, with 14 bases in between. CDR3 region: CASSYPQGRGEKLFF. The DNA of the CDR3 is TGTGCCAGCAGTTACCCTCAGGGAAGAGGTGAAAAACTGTTTTTT.

The rearrangement links TRBV5-4 to TRBJ2-7; 10 bases line up with TRBD2. V was clipped by 0 bases and J by 2 bases; unmatched bases: 5. Looked up from germline, CDR1 is SGHNT and CDR2 is YYREEE (reference sequence). This CDR3 is 16 amino acids long. For the CDR3, the DNA is TGTGCCAGCAGCTTGGTTAGCGGGAGGTCTACCTACGAGCAGTACTTC. Translation gives CASSLVSGRSTYEQYF.